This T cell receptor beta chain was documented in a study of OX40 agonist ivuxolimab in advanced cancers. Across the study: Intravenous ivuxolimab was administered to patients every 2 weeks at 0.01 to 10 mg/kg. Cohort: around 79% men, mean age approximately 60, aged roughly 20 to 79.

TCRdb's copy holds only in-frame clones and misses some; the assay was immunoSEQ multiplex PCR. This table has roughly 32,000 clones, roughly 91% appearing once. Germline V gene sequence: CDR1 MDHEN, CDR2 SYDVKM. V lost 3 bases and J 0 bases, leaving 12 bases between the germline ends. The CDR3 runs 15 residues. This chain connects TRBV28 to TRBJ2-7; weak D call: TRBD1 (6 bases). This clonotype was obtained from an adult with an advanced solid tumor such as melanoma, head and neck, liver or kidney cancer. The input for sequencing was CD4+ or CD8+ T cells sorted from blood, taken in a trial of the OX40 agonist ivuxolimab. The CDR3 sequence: CASSFESGASYEQYF. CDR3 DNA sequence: TGTGCCAGCAGTTTCGAATCAGGGGCCTCCTACGAGCAGTACTTC.